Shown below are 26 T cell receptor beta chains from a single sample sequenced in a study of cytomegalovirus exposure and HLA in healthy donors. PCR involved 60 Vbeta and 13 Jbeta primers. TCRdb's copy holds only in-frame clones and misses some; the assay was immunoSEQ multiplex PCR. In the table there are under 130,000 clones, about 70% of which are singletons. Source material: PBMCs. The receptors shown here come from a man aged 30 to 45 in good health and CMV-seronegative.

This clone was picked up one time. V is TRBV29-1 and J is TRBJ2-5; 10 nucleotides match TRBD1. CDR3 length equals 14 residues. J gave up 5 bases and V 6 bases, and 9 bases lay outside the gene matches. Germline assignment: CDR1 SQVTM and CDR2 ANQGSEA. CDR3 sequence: CSVADRGLGETQYF. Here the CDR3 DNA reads TGCAGCGTCGCCGACAGGGGGCTCGGCGAGACCCAGTACTTC.

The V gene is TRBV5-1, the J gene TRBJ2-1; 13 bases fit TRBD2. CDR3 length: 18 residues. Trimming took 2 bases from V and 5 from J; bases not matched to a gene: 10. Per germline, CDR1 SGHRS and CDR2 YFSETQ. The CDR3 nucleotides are TGCGCCAGCAGCTTCGGACTAGCGGGGGCCCTAACTGACAATGAGCAGTTCTTC. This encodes CASSFGLAGALTDNEQFF.

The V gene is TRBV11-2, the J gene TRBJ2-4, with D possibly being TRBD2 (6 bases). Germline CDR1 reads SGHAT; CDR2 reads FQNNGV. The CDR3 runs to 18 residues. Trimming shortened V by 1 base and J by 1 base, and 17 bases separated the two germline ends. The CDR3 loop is CASSLVVGRGTAKNIQYF. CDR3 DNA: TGTGCCAGCAGCTTAGTCGTCGGGCGGGGAACGGCCAAAAACATTCAGTACTTC.

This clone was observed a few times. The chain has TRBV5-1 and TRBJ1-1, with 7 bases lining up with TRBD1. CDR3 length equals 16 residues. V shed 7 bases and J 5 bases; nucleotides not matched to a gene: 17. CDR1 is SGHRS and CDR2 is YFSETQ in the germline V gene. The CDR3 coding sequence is TGCGCCAGCGGCCCGGGACAGCTCCCGAAGGGTACTGAAGCTTTCTTT. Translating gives CASGPGQLPKGTEAFF. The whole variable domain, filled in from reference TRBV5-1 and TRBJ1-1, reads KAGVTQTPRYLIKTRGQQVTLSCSPISGHRSVSWYQQTPGQGLQFLFEYFSETQRNKGNFPGRFSGRQFSNSRSEMNVSTLELGDSALYLCASGPGQLPKGTEAFFGQGTRLTVV.

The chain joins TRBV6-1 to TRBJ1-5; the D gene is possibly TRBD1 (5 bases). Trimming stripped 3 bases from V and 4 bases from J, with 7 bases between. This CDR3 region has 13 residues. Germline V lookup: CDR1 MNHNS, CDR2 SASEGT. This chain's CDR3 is CASSETVNQPQHF. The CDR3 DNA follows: TGTGCCAGCAGTGAGACAGTAAATCAGCCCCAGCATTTT.

In DNA form, the CDR3 reads TGTGCCTGGAGTGTAAGGAGGGGCAAAGGTTCACCCCTCCACTTT. It is translated as CAWSVRRGKGSPLHF. The rearrangement links TRBV30 to TRBJ1-6, with D perhaps matching TRBD1 (5 bases). Germline CDR1 is GTSNPN and CDR2 is SVGIG (reference sequence). The CDR3 runs 15 residues. V was shortened by 0 bases and J by 9 bases, with 15 bases between the two germline ends.

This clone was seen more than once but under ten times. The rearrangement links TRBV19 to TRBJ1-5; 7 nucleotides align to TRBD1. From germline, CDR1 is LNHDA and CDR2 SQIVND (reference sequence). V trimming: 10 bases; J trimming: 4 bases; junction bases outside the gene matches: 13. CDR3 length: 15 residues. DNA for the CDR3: TGTGCCACGGCATTTCCGGGACAGATAAATCAGCCCCAGCATTTT. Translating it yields CATAFPGQINQPQHF. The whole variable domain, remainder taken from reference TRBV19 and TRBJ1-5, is DGGITQSPKYLFRKEGQNVTLSCEQNLNHDAMYWYRQDPGQGLRLIYYSQIVNDFQKGDIAEGYSVSREKKESFPLTVTSAQKNPTAFYLCATAFPGQINQPQHFGDGTRLSIL.

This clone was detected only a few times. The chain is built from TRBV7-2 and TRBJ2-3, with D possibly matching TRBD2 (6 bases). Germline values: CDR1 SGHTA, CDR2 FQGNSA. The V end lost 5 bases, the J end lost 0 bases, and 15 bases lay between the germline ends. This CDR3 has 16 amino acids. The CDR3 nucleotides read TGTGCCAGCAGCCCCACGGGGACTGGGAGCACAGATACGCAGTATTTT. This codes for CASSPTGTGSTDTQYF.

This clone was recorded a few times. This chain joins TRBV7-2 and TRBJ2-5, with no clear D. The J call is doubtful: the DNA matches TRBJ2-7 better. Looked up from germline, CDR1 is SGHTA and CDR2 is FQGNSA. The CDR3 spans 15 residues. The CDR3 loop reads CASSLVYTNSYEQYF. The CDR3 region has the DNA TGTGCCAGCAGCTTAGTCTATACCAACTCCTACGAGCAGTACTTC.

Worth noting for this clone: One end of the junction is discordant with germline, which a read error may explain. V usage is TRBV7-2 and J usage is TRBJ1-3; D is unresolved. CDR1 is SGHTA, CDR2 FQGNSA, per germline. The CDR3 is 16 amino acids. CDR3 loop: CASSVAPGVSGNTIYF. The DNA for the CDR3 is TGTGCCAGCAGCGTAGCCCCCGGGGTGTCTGGAAACACCATATATTTT.

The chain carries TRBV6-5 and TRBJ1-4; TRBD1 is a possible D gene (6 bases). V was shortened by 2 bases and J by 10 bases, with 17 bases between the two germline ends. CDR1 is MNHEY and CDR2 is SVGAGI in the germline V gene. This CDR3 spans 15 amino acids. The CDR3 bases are TGTGCCAGCAGTTACGAAACAGGGTCCGCAGGAAAACTGTTTTTT. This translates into CASSYETGSAGKLFF.

CDR3 DNA sequence: TGTGCCAGCAGCTTTCTGCGCAGCGGGAGACACAATGAGCAGTTCTTC. Its translation: CASSFLRSGRHNEQFF. The chain recombines TRBV5-4 with TRBJ2-1, with 8 positions matching TRBD2. The CDR3 totals 16 residues. With V trimmed by 2 bases and J by 5 bases, 9 bases remained unmatched. Germline lookup yields CDR1 SGHNT and CDR2 YYREEE (reference sequence). Using reference TRBV5-4 and TRBJ2-1 for the parts outside the CDR3, the full variable domain is ETGVTQSPTHLIKTRGQQVTLRCSSQSGHNTVSWYQQALGQGPQFIFQYYREEENGRGNFPPRFSGLQFPNYSSELNVNALELDDSALYLCASSFLRSGRHNEQFFGPGTRLTVL.

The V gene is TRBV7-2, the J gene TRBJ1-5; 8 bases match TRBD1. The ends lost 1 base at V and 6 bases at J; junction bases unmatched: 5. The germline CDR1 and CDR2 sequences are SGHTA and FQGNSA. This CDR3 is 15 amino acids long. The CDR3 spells CASSLDRGSGQPQHF. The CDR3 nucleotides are TGTGCCAGCAGCTTAGACAGGGGGTCAGGTCAGCCCCAGCATTTT.

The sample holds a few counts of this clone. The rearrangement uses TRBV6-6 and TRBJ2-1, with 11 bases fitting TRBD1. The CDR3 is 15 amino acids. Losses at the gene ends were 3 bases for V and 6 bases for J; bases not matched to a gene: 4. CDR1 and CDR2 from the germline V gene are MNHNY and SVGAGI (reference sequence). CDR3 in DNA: TGTGCCAGCAGTTATGGACAGGGGGCTTTCAATGAGCAGTTCTTC. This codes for CASSYGQGAFNEQFF.

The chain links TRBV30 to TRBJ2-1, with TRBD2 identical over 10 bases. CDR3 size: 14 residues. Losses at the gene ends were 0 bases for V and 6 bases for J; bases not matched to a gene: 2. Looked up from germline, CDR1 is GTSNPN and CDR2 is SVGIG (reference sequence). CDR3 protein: CAWSVAGGGNEQFF. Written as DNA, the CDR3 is TGTGCCTGGAGTGTAGCGGGAGGGGGCAATGAGCAGTTCTTC.

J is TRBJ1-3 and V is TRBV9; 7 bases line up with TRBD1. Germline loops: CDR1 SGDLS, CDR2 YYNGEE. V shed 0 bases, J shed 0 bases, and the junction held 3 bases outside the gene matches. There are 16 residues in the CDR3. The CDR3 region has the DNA TGTGCCAGCAGCGTAGAGGGGACAGCCTCTGGAAACACCATATATTTT. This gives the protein CASSVEGTASGNTIYF.

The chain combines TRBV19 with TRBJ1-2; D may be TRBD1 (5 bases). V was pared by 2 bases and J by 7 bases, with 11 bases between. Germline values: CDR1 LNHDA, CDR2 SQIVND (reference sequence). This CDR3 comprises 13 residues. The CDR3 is CASSIPVGGGYTF. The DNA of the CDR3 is TGTGCCAGTAGTATACCGGTGGGGGGTGGCTACACCTTC.

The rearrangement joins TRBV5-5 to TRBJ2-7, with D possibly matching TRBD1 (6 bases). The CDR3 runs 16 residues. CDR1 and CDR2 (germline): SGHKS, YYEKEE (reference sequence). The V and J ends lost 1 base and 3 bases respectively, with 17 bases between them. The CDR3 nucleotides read TGTGCCAGCAGCTTGTCTGTTCAGGGGTCCCGCTACGAGCAGTACTTC. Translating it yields CASSLSVQGSRYEQYF.

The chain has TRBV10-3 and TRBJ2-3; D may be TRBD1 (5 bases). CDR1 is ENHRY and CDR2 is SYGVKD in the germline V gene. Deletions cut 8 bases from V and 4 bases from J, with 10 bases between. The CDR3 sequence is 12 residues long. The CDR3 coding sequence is TGTGCCATCGGGGCTCAACCAGATACGCAGTATTTT. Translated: CAIGAQPDTQYF.

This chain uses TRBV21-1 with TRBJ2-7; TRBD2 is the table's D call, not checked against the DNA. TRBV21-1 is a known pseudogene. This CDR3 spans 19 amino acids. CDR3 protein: CANPQGKGLAGVRTYEQYF. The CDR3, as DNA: TGTGCCAACCCACAAGGAAAGGGACTAGCGGGAGTTAGGACCTACGAGCAGTACTTC.

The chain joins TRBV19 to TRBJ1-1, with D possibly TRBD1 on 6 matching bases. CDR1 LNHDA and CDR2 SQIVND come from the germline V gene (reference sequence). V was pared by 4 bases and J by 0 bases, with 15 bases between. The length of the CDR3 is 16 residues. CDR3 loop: CASSKPGGGLNTEAFF. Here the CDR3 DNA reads TGTGCCAGTAGTAAGCCTGGGGGGGGCTTGAACACTGAAGCTTTCTTT. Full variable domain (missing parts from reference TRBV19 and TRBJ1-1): DGGITQSPKYLFRKEGQNVTLSCEQNLNHDAMYWYRQDPGQGLRLIYYSQIVNDFQKGDIAEGYSVSREKKESFPLTVTSAQKNPTAFYLCASSKPGGGLNTEAFFGQGTRLTVV.

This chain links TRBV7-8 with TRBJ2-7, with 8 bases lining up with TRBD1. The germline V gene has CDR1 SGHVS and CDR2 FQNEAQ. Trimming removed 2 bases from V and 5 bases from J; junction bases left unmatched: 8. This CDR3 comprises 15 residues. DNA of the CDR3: TGTGCCAGCAGCTTAAAACATTACAGGGGGGACGAGCAGTACTTC. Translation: CASSLKHYRGDEQYF.

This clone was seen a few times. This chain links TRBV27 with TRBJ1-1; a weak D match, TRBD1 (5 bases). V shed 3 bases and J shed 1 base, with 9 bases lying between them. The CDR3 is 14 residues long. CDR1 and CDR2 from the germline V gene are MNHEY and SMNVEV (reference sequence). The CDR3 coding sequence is TGTGCCAGCAGTTTCGGACAACGGAACACTGAAGCTTTCTTT. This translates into CASSFGQRNTEAFF.

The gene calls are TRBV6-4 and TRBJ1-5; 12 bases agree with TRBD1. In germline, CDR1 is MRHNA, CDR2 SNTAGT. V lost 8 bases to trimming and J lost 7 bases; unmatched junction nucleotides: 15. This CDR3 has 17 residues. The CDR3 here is CASRRGQGAILTQPQHF. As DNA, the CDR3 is TGTGCCAGCCGGAGGGGACAGGGGGCGATTCTTACCCAGCCCCAGCATTTT.

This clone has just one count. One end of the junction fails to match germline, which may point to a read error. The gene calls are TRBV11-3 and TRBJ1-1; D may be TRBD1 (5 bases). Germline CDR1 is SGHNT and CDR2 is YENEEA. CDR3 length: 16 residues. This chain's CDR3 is CASSFRTYRMNTETFF. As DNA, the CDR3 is TGTGCCAGCAGCTTTCGGACATACAGGATGAACACTGAAACTTTCTTT.

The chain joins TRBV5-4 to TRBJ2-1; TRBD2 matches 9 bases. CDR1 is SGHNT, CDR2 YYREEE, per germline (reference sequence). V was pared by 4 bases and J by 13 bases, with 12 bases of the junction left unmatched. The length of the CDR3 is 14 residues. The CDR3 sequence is CASSRKAGGPDQFF. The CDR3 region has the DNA TGTGCCAGCAGCCGAAAGGCGGGAGGGCCGGACCAGTTCTTC.